The 30 T cell receptor beta chains in this list originate from one sample, sequenced in a study of blood T cell repertoires in COVID-19. The table came from immunoSEQ multiplex PCR; TCRdb's copy has only in-frame clones and leaves some out. The data contain about 190,000 clones, 70% to 80% of them seen just once; the ten biggest clones take up around an eighth. Sequenced material: peripheral blood. These receptors all come from a woman between 50 and 59 years old with acute or convalescent COVID-19.

The chain carries TRBV9 and TRBJ2-3; the D gene is possibly TRBD2 (6 bases). Trimming took 4 bases from V and 2 from J, leaving 17 bases between them. Germline V gene sequence: CDR1 SGDLS, CDR2 YYNGEE. The CDR3 has 16 amino acids. In nucleotides, the CDR3 is TGTGCCAGCAGCTTCAGCGGAGGGGTTACCACAGATACGCAGTATTTT. Translating it yields CASSFSGGVTTDTQYF.

V gene TRBV2 combines with J gene TRBJ1-5, with D unresolved. Germline V lookup: CDR1 SNHLY, CDR2 FYNNEI. The V end lost 4 bases, the J end lost 5 bases, and 15 bases lay between the germline ends. This CDR3 region has 15 residues. CDR3 in DNA: TGTGCCAGCAGTGTTGGAGGGTGGATTTATCAGCCCCAGCATTTT. Residues: CASSVGGWIYQPQHF.

The chain is built from TRBV10-2 and TRBJ2-7, with 9 bases matching TRBD2. The ends lost 3 bases at V and 4 bases at J; junction bases unmatched: 7. The CDR3 extends over 15 amino acids. In germline, CDR1 is WSHSY, CDR2 SAAADI. CDR3 nucleotides: TGCGCCAGCAGTGAAGCAGCGGGGGGTGCTTACGAGCAGTACTTC. This sequence encodes CASSEAAGGAYEQYF.

This chain links TRBV7-2 with TRBJ2-1; D might be TRBD1 (6 bases). This CDR3 has 15 amino acids. Trimming removed 5 bases at V and 3 bases at J, with 14 bases between. Per the germline V gene, CDR1 is SGHTA and CDR2 is FQGNSA. The CDR3 region has the DNA TGTGCCAGCAGCAGGCAGGGGCCGGTCTACAATGAGCAGTTCTTC. Translation: CASSRQGPVYNEQFF.

V usage is TRBV28 and J usage is TRBJ2-2; D is perhaps TRBD1 (6 bases). CDR1 is MDHEN, CDR2 SYDVKM, per germline. The V end lost 4 bases, the J end lost 1 base, and 10 bases lay between the germline ends. This CDR3 comprises 15 residues. CDR3 sequence reads: CASSSPGQNTGELFF. CDR3 nucleotides: TGTGCCAGCAGTTCTCCGGGACAGAACACCGGGGAGCTGTTTTTT.

The CDR3 nucleotides read TGTGCCAGCAGCTTAAGCCCTACGCAGCCCCAGCATTTT. This encodes CASSLSPTQPQHF. The chain is built from TRBV7-6 and TRBJ1-5; D ambiguous. The V gene's germline CDR1 is SGHVS and CDR2 FNYEAQ. V was trimmed by 2 bases and J by 7 bases, leaving 9 bases between them. The CDR3 covers 13 residues.

The genes are TRBV24-1 and TRBJ2-1; 7 nucleotides match TRBD1. The CDR3 spans 19 residues. V shed 5 bases, J shed 7 bases, and the junction held 22 bases outside the gene matches. CDR1 KGHDR and CDR2 SFDVKD come from the germline V gene. CDR3 sequence reads: CATSAVGTGDPFRRNEQFF. CDR3 sequence (DNA): TGTGCCACCAGTGCTGTAGGCACAGGGGACCCGTTTAGGCGGAATGAGCAGTTCTTC.

The genes are TRBV7-9 and TRBJ1-3; 8 nucleotides align to TRBD1. This CDR3 region has 15 residues. Trimming cost V 4 bases and J 1 base; bases outside gene matches: 3. Germline assignment: CDR1 SEHNR and CDR2 FQNEAQ (reference sequence). CDR3 nucleotides: TGTGCCAGCAGCTCGGACAGGGCGTCTGGAAACACCATATATTTT. This codes for CASSSDRASGNTIYF.

V gene TRBV2 combines with J gene TRBJ1-2; 7 nucleotides agree with TRBD1. Trimming took 2 bases from V and 8 from J; bases not matched to a gene: 8. Germline CDR1 reads SNHLY; CDR2 reads FYNNEI. The CDR3 loop spans 14 amino acids. The CDR3 loop reads CASSEPGTVIGYTF. The CDR3 DNA reads as TGTGCCAGCAGTGAACCTGGGACAGTCATCGGCTACACCTTC.

This clone has just a few counts. The chain employs TRBV19 and TRBJ2-2; unclear D gene. The CDR3 is made up of 16 amino acids. The V gene lost 7 bases and the J gene lost 5 bases, with 20 bases spanning the gap. Germline V CDR1 and CDR2: LNHDA, SQIVND (reference sequence). CDR3 residues: CASTPTPSRRTGELFF. DNA for the CDR3: TGTGCCAGTACCCCGACTCCCAGCCGCCGAACCGGGGAGCTGTTTTTT.

The rearrangement links TRBV6-5 to TRBJ1-3; TRBD1 is a possible D gene (6 bases). The CDR3 runs to 15 residues. Germline assignment: CDR1 MNHEY and CDR2 SVGAGI. V was shortened by 6 bases and J by 2 bases, with 14 bases between the two germline ends. CDR3 sequence: CASRAAGTTGNTIYF. Here the CDR3 DNA reads TGTGCCAGCAGGGCGGCCGGGACAACTGGAAACACCATATATTTT.

This clone was counted once. V and J are TRBV5-6 and TRBJ2-7, with 12 nucleotides matching TRBD1. With 3 bases clipped from V and 3 bases from J, the junction kept 4 bases outside the gene matches. Germline V lookup: CDR1 SGHDT, CDR2 YYEEEE. The CDR3 consists of 15 residues. The CDR3 loop reads CASSWGQGAFYEQYF. The CDR3 DNA reads TGTGCCAGCAGCTGGGGACAGGGGGCATTCTACGAGCAGTACTTC.

This sequence joins TRBV25-1 and TRBJ1-1; D not certain. The germline V gene has CDR1 MGHDK and CDR2 SYGVNS. The CDR3 runs 13 residues. V was trimmed by 5 bases and J by 1 base, leaving 8 bases between them. CDR3 region: CASSNERNTEAFF. The CDR3 region has the DNA TGTGCCAGCAGTAATGAGCGGAACACTGAAGCTTTCTTT.

The chain carries TRBV11-2 and TRBJ2-1, with 12 bases identical to TRBD2. Germline lookup yields CDR1 SGHAT and CDR2 FQNNGV. V shed 5 bases, J shed 1 base, and the junction held 3 bases outside the gene matches. The CDR3 runs 16 residues. The CDR3 here is CASSPTSGGSYNEQFF. As DNA, the CDR3 is TGTGCCAGCAGCCCCACTAGCGGGGGGTCCTACAATGAGCAGTTCTTC.

This chain links TRBV10-3 with TRBJ2-3; the match to TRBD2 covers 12 bases. From germline, CDR1 is ENHRY and CDR2 SYGVKD. The ends lost 6 bases at V and 4 bases at J; junction bases unmatched: 8. The CDR3 sequence is 16 residues long. Here the CDR3 DNA reads TGTGCCATCAGCCCCTCTAGCGGGAGGGGTGCAGATACGCAGTATTTT. It translates to CAISPSSGRGADTQYF.

This clone has only one observation. The chain joins TRBV7-6 to TRBJ2-2, with D possibly TRBD2 on 7 matching bases. V lost 5 bases, J lost 4 bases, and 14 bases lay in between. The CDR3 length is 15 residues. Per germline, CDR1 SGHVS and CDR2 FNYEAQ. DNA of the CDR3: TGTGCCAGCAGCGGGGGGGCCCTCTTCACCGGGGAGCTGTTTTTT. Encoded protein: CASSGGALFTGELFF.

A single count supports this clone. The chain recombines TRBV7-8 with TRBJ2-7; D gene ambiguous. Trimming cost V 1 base and J 2 bases, with 9 bases left between them. The length of the CDR3 is 14 residues. Germline CDR1 SGHVS, CDR2 FQNEAQ. CDR3 loop: CASSLGRPPYEQYF. The DNA of the CDR3 is TGTGCCAGCAGCTTAGGTCGTCCCCCCTACGAGCAGTACTTC.

The chain employs TRBV7-2 and TRBJ1-4, with D tentatively TRBD1 (6 bases). Germline V gives CDR1 SGHTA, CDR2 FQGNSA. The CDR3 is 11 residues long. With 6 bases removed from V and 7 bases from J, the gap between germline ends came to 6 bases. As DNA, the CDR3 is TGTGCCAGCAGACAGGGTGAAAAACTGTTTTTT. The encoded protein is CASRQGEKLFF.

V and J are TRBV6-5 and TRBJ1-6; TRBD1 matches 8 bases. V was clipped by 6 bases and J by 5 bases; unmatched bases: 6. Germline CDR1 is MNHEY and CDR2 is SVGAGI. The CDR3 has 15 residues. The CDR3 region has the DNA TGTGCCAGCAGAGCGGACAGGGTTGATAATTCACCCCTCCACTTT. The encoded protein is CASRADRVDNSPLHF.

This chain joins TRBV24-1 and TRBJ1-2, with 7 positions matching TRBD1. Trimming at V came to 1 base and at J to 4 bases, leaving 8 bases not matched to a gene. Germline CDR1 KGHDR, CDR2 SFDVKD. The CDR3 has 16 amino acids. CDR3 coding DNA: TGTGCCACCAGTGATTTTAACGGGAGGGACAGCTATGGCTACACCTTC. This gives the protein CATSDFNGRDSYGYTF.

The J gene is TRBJ2-1, the V gene TRBV2; 9 bases align to TRBD2. V was clipped by 4 bases and J by 3 bases; unmatched bases: 4. CDR1 and CDR2 (germline): SNHLY, FYNNEI. The CDR3 spans 15 residues. For the CDR3, the DNA is TGTGCCAGCAGTGGGGCTAGCGGGAACTACAATGAGCAGTTCTTC. Translating gives CASSGASGNYNEQFF.

The chain uses TRBV25-1 and TRBJ2-1, with 8 bases that match TRBD1. The trim removed 2 bases at V and 10 bases at J, leaving 4 bases unmatched. The V gene's germline CDR1 is MGHDK and CDR2 SYGVNS. The CDR3 is made up of 13 amino acids. The CDR3: CASSEGQGREQFF. The CDR3 DNA is TGTGCCAGCAGTGAAGGACAGGGTCGAGAGCAGTTCTTC.

In the case of this clone: The same CDR3 also results from other DNA sequences found in this sample. The V and J genes are TRBV5-6 and TRBJ2-7, with unresolved D. The germline gives CDR1 SGHDT, CDR2 YYEEEE. V was cut by 1 base and J by 1 base, with 3 bases left in between. The CDR3 is 12 residues long. In DNA, the CDR3 is TGTGCCAGCAGCTTGCGGTCCTACGAGCAGTACTTC. The encoded protein is CASSLRSYEQYF.

The rearrangement joins TRBV20-1 to TRBJ2-1, with TRBD2 matching over 7 bases. This CDR3 region has 14 residues. J lost 10 bases, V lost 3 bases, and 12 bases had no gene match. CDR1 and CDR2 from the germline V gene are DFQATT and SNEGSKA (reference sequence). CDR3 region: CSASSGFRTWEQFF. The CDR3 DNA sequence: TGCAGTGCTAGTAGCGGGTTTCGGACATGGGAGCAGTTCTTC.

The J gene is TRBJ2-7, the V gene TRBV19, with 9 bases aligning to TRBD1. V shed 4 bases and J 2 bases; nucleotides not matched to a gene: 3. CDR1 is LNHDA and CDR2 is SQIVND in the germline V gene (reference sequence). The CDR3 covers 14 residues. Written as DNA, the CDR3 is TGTGCCAGTAGTACACAGGGGGCAGCCTACGAGCAGTACTTC. Protein: CASSTQGAAYEQYF.

The chain combines TRBV7-6 with TRBJ2-1; 10 nucleotides align to TRBD2. Germline V gives CDR1 SGHVS, CDR2 FNYEAQ. The CDR3 contains 14 residues. J lost 10 bases, V lost 2 bases, and 5 bases had no gene match. CDR3 nucleotides: TGTGCCAGCAGCTTATTACTAGCGGGAAACGAGCAGTTCTTC. Translating gives CASSLLLAGNEQFF.

This clone was counted once. The chain is built from TRBV18 and TRBJ1-3, with 8 bases fitting TRBD1. CDR1 and CDR2 (germline): KGHSH, LQKENI. The V gene end was trimmed by 3 bases and the J gene end by 0 bases; junction bases not matched to a gene: 4. CDR3 size: 16 residues. The CDR3, as DNA: TGTGCCAGCTCACCCGGGACAGGCAACTCTGGAAACACCATATATTTT. Its translation: CASSPGTGNSGNTIYF. The full variable domain, completed using reference TRBV18 and TRBJ1-3, is NAGVMQNPRHLVRRRGQEARLRCSPMKGHSHVYWYRQLPEEGLKFMVYLQKENIIDESGMPKERFSAEFPKEGPSILRIQQVVRGDSAAYFCASSPGTGNSGNTIYFGEGSWLTVV.

This clone occurred a few times. The chain is built from TRBV2 and TRBJ1-2; D gene uncertain. Germline V gene data show CDR1 as SNHLY and CDR2 as FYNNEI. V dropped 7 bases and J dropped 8 bases, with 20 bases sitting between them. This CDR3 is 14 amino acids long. The CDR3 protein is CASNLAGGKLGYTF. The DNA for the CDR3 is TGTGCCAGCAATTTGGCAGGCGGGAAGTTAGGCTACACCTTC.

The chain's CDR3 is CASSPTAGVNEKLFF. In DNA, the CDR3 is TGTGCCAGTAGTCCCACGGCAGGGGTTAATGAAAAACTGTTTTTT. J is TRBJ1-4 and V is TRBV19; weak D call: TRBD1 (6 bases). With 5 bases removed from V and 4 bases from J, the gap between germline ends came to 14 bases. The germline V gene has CDR1 LNHDA and CDR2 SQIVND (reference sequence). The CDR3 length is 15 residues.

The chain links TRBV10-1 to TRBJ1-1; no clear D gene. Germline CDR1 and CDR2: WNHNN and SYGVQD (reference sequence). This CDR3 spans 13 amino acids. Between the trimmed V and J ends, which lost 10 bases and 1 base, there was a span of 13 bases. CDR3 coding DNA: TGCGCCACAACTGCTCACGGGAACACTGAAGCTTTCTTT. Amino acids: CATTAHGNTEAFF.